The sequence of this T cell receptor beta chain was determined in a study of blood T cells in healthy people across ages. V was shortened by 4 bases and J by 5 bases, with 17 bases between the two germline ends. Germline loops: CDR1 SGHTA, CDR2 FQGNSA. The CDR3 totals 15 residues. A J-beta primer mix and a sample-barcoded 5' primer were used in a second PCR of roughly 7 to 12 cycles. One entry per CDR3 protein, called by TCRdb with MiXCR from the 5' RACE reads. The sample has around 1,100,000 distinct CDR3 sequences, around two fifths seen once; the top ten hold around 13%. J is TRBJ2-5 and V is TRBV7-2, with D maybe TRBD2 (5 bases). The sample comprised blood. This TCR was sampled from a young man in good health. CDR3 amino acids: CASSSVADSRETQYF. In nucleotides, the CDR3 is TGTGCCAGCAGCTCCGTGGCGGACTCACGGGAGACCCAGTACTTC.